Here is one T cell receptor (beta chain) with its context. Its antigen is undetermined. Unstimulated PBMCs were sorted into CD3+CD4+ and CD3+CD8+ populations. In germline, CDR1 is KGHSY, CDR2 FQNENV. The CDR3 contains 19 residues. V was pared by 3 bases and J by 5 bases, with 19 bases of the junction left unmatched. This entry belongs to a study of T cell clones after liver transplantation. Study context: HCV positivity affected three of eight recipients; the rest lacked autoimmune or viral indications. Study-level results: A larger donor-reactive than third-party decline suggested partial antigen-specific deletion. In most of the 8 subjects, circulating graft-donor-reactive CD4 TCRbeta sequences fell significantly after transplant.

Assay used: immunoSEQ multiplex PCR; TCRdb lists only in-frame clones, some missing. The table has about 75,000 clones, roughly 80% seen once; the top ten hold 2.1%. V usage is TRBV16 and J usage is TRBJ2-3; 8 positions match TRBD2. The material was CD4+ T cells from blood, obtained around 50 months after liver transplant. This clonotype originated in a human patient who received a liver transplant. Some T cells may have originated in the graft donor. The CDR3 DNA follows: TGTGCCAGCAGCCATACGACTAGGGCGGGAGGCAACCAGGAAGATACGCAGTATTTT. This gives the protein CASSHTTRAGGNQEDTQYF.